This section outlines one TCR beta chain sequence together with its context. Its antigen is currently unknown. The CDR3 runs 13 residues. Germline CDR1 reads SGDLS; CDR2 reads YYNGEE. V lost 3 bases to trimming and J lost 5 bases, with 9 bases between them. This sample was taken from a study of CD8+ T cells in alopecia areata. About the research overall: Each of the treated patients was given oral tofacitinib, 5 to 10 mg twice daily, for moderate-to-severe alopecia areata. General observations from the study: Scalp samples also yield sequences of resident alphabeta T cells from normal skin. The study found higher clonality in lesional than normal scalp, especially in alopecia totalis/universalis.

Treatment indicated: oral pan-JAK inhibitor, 5-10 mg twice daily. Extracted from the samples, RNA was reverse transcribed into cDNA to serve as the sequencing template. Libraries were prepared by immunoSEQ multiplex PCR; TCRdb keeps only in-frame clonotypes and omits some of them. The sample includes 170,000 or so clones, around 50% of them seen just once. The V call is TRBV9, the J call TRBJ2-1; D gene unclear. The sample was CD8+ T cells sorted from blood, taken at week 24, from a patient treated with tofacitinib. The source of this sequence is a human donor with alopecia areata. CDR3 sequence (DNA): TGTGCCAGCAGCGATGGGATCCACAATGAGCAGTTCTTC. Translation gives CASSDGIHNEQFF.